A selection of T cell receptor beta chains follows, all from one sample in a study of OX40 agonist ivuxolimab in advanced cancers. Sequencing used immunoSEQ multiplex PCR; TCRdb keeps in-frame clones, though not all of them. Of approximately 130,000 clones listed, around nine tenths are singletons. This specimen was CD4+ or CD8+ T cells sorted from blood, taken in a trial of the OX40 agonist ivuxolimab. These receptors were collected from an adult with an advanced solid tumor such as melanoma, head and neck, liver or kidney cancer. CDR3s include the opening cysteine and the closing phenylalanine or tryptophan. A D gene is named only where the DNA matches it firmly. Some rows have no size entry. The others give once, few or many, or a class for an expanded clone.

abundance	d_gene	v_gene	j_gene	CDR3aa	CDR3nt
.	.	TRBV5-4	TRBJ1-3	CASSLRASGNTIYF	TGTGCCAGCAGCCTGAGGGCATCTGGAAACACCATATATTTT
.	.	TRBV30	TRBJ1-4	CAWSVSSIEKLFF	TGTGCCTGGAGTGTAAGCTCCATTGAAAAACTGTTTTTT
few	.	TRBV19	TRBJ1-1	CATRTNVNTEAFF	TGTGCCACCCGGACCAACGTGAACACTGAAGCTTTCTTT
.	TRBD1	TRBV19	TRBJ1-5	CASSIGQGGSNQPQHF	TGTGCCAGTAGTATTGGGCAGGGGGGCAGCAATCAGCCCCAGCATTTT
.	TRBD1	TRBV28	TRBJ2-7	CASSPQGARAYEQYF	TGTGCCAGCAGCCCACAGGGGGCGCGGGCCTACGAGCAGTACTTC
.	.	TRBV5-4	TRBJ2-1	CASSFRQASYNEQFF	TGTGCCAGCAGCTTCCGACAGGCCTCCTACAATGAGCAGTTCTTC
.	TRBD1	TRBV5-1	TRBJ2-7	CASTSWDDRGSYEQYF	TGCGCCAGCACCTCCTGGGACGACAGGGGCTCCTACGAGCAGTACTTC
.	.	TRBV7-8	TRBJ1-5	CASADQGGANQPQHF	TGTGCCAGCGCCGACCAGGGTGGAGCAAATCAGCCCCAGCATTTT
.	.	TRBV27	TRBJ1-5	CASSFSDSNQPQHF	TGTGCCAGCAGTTTCAGCGATAGCAATCAGCCCCAGCATTTT
.	TRBD1	TRBV5-1	TRBJ1-2	CASSLVGQGTKPYNYGYTF	TGCGCCAGCAGCTTGGTGGGACAGGGGACGAAGCCATATAACTATGGCTACACCTTC
.	.	TRBV4-2	TRBJ2-1	CASSQVGADDNEQFF	TGTGCCAGCAGCCAAGTCGGAGCGGACGACAATGAGCAGTTCTTC
once	TRBD1	TRBV14	TRBJ2-7	CASSQDFRDRGTYEQYF	TGTGCCAGCAGCCAAGATTTCCGGGACAGGGGGACCTACGAGCAGTACTTC
.	.	TRBV18	TRBJ2-5	CASSPDSQETQYF	TGTGCCAGCTCTCCCGACTCCCAAGAGACCCAGTACTTC
few	.	TRBV15	TRBJ2-1	CATSRDLDEQFF	TGTGCCACCAGCAGAGATCTTGATGAGCAGTTCTTC
once	.	TRBV29-1	TRBJ1-2	CSVKQGGGYTF	TGCAGCGTCAAACAGGGTGGAGGCTACACCTTC
.	TRBD1	TRBV7-9	TRBJ2-5	CASSLLPGQAEETQYF	TGTGCCAGCAGCCTTTTACCGGGACAGGCAGAAGAGACCCAGTACTTC
once	.	TRBV5-6	TRBJ2-5	CASSLGGGETQYF	TGTGCCAGCAGCTTGGGTGGAGGAGAGACCCAGTACTTC
.	TRBD1	TRBV18	TRBJ1-5	CASSSGQGSPLHF	TGTGCCAGCTCATCGGGACAGGGAAGCCCTTTGCATTTT
few	.	TRBV2	TRBJ1-2	CASNGEYYGYTF	TGTGCCAGCAATGGGGAGTACTATGGCTACACCTTC
.	.	TRBV19	TRBJ1-4	CASSIVQNEKLFF	TGTGCCAGTAGTATTGTCCAGAATGAAAAACTGTTTTTT
.	.	TRBV11-2	TRBJ1-2	CASSPGQAEKPNYGYTF	TGTGCCAGCAGCCCCGGTCAGGCCGAGAAACCTAACTATGGCTACACCTTC
.	.	TRBV11-2	TRBJ1-1	CASSLVGGDTEAFF	TGTGCCAGCAGCTTAGTGGGAGGCGACACTGAAGCTTTCTTT
.	.	TRBV21-1	TRBJ1-1	CASSYILLGTGNTEAFF	TGTGCCAGCAGCTACATCCTACTAGGGACAGGGAACACTGAAGCTTTCTTT
.	TRBD1	TRBV5-1	TRBJ1-4	CASSPGGTGTNEKLFF	TGCGCCAGCAGCCCAGGCGGGACAGGGACTAATGAAAAACTGTTTTTT
.	.	TRBV7-9	TRBJ2-2	CASSFSGVVELFF	TGTGCCAGCAGCTTTTCAGGGGTTGTGGAGCTGTTTTTT
.	.	TRBV19	TRBJ1-3	CASSTGSSGNTIYF	TGTGCCAGTAGTACAGGGAGCTCTGGAAACACCATATATTTT
.	TRBD2	TRBV10-3	TRBJ2-1	CAISDSGTSGSSYNEQFF	TGTGCCATCAGTGACTCCGGGACTAGCGGGAGCTCCTACAATGAGCAGTTCTTC
.	.	TRBV2	TRBJ1-4	CASSVMSTNEKLFF	TGTGCCAGCAGTGTGATGTCAACTAATGAAAAACTGTTTTTT
.	.	TRBV4-3	TRBJ2-3	CASSQVRDLRDTQYF	TGCGCCAGCAGCCAAGTCCGGGACCTTCGGGATACGCAGTATTTT
.	.	TRBV4-3	TRBJ1-4	CASSQEGLGDGGEKLFF	TGCGCCAGCAGCCAAGAGGGGCTTGGGGACGGGGGTGAAAAACTGTTTTTT
.	.	TRBV5-1	TRBJ2-5	CASSSSTGRETQYF	TGCGCCAGCAGCTCTAGTACAGGTCGGGAGACCCAGTACTTC
.	.	TRBV21-1	TRBJ2-7	CASPEARYEQYF	TGTGCCAGCCCCGAGGCTCGCTACGAGCAGTACTTC
few	TRBD1	TRBV6-1	TRBJ1-2	CASSDRDGYGYTF	TGTGCCAGTAGCGACAGGGACGGCTATGGCTACACCTTC
.	.	TRBV4-3	TRBJ2-1	CASSQVLRSSYNEQFF	TGCGCCAGCAGCCAAGTTCTACGTAGCTCCTACAATGAGCAGTTCTTC
.	.	TRBV5-1	TRBJ1-1	CASSLWADDEAFF	TGCGCCAGCAGCTTGTGGGCAGACGATGAAGCTTTCTTT
.	.	TRBV27	TRBJ1-4	CASSLDSLGANEKLFF	TGTGCCAGCAGTTTAGACAGCCTAGGCGCTAATGAAAAACTGTTTTTT
.	.	TRBV19	TRBJ2-2	CASSISHDTGELFF	TGTGCCAGTAGTATATCACACGACACCGGGGAGCTGTTTTTT
once	TRBD1	TRBV6-5	TRBJ2-1	CASSGTGDGNEQFF	TGTGCCAGCAGCGGGACAGGGGACGGCAATGAGCAGTTCTTC
.	.	TRBV5-1	TRBJ1-1	CASSLRQMDGPNTEAFF	TGCGCCAGCAGCTTAAGGCAAATGGACGGCCCGAACACTGAAGCTTTCTTT
.	TRBD1	TRBV28	TRBJ2-1	CASSIGGSGTEPNEQFF	TGTGCCAGCAGTATTGGAGGATCCGGGACAGAACCCAATGAGCAGTTCTTC
.	.	TRBV19	TRBJ2-2	CASSMDKGIGELFF	TGTGCCAGTAGTATGGATAAAGGGATCGGGGAGCTGTTTTTT
.	TRBD1	TRBV18	TRBJ2-5	CASSPLGQEETQYF	TGTGCCAGCTCACCACTAGGACAGGAAGAGACCCAGTACTTC
.	TRBD1	TRBV7-2	TRBJ1-5	CASSSQGAGQPQHF	TGTGCCAGCAGCTCTCAGGGGGCTGGGCAGCCCCAGCATTTT
.	.	TRBV5-8	TRBJ1-3	CASSFGMSSGNTIYF	TGTGCCAGCAGCTTTGGCATGAGCTCTGGAAACACCATATATTTT
.	TRBD2	TRBV5-1	TRBJ2-2	CASSPRLAGDTGELFF	TGCGCCAGCAGCCCCCGACTAGCGGGAGACACCGGGGAGCTGTTTTTT